The present T cell receptor (beta chain) was sequenced within a study of blood T cell repertoires in COVID-19. The authors' processing: Amplified reference gene primers provided the basis for estimating nucleated cell counts. The protocol was immunoSEQ multiplex PCR, while the TCRdb copy is restricted to in-frame clones and leaves out a portion. Clone size and the V and J calls come from that table; the DNA yielded D and trimming. Of about 220,000 clones listed, about 83% are singletons. The specimen was PBMCs or T cells enriched from blood (not recorded which). This TCR derives from a woman in her thirties or forties who had recovered from COVID-19.

As DNA, the CDR3 is TGTGCCAGCAGCCCAAAGGAGGGGAGCACCGGGGAGCTGTTTTTT. This encodes CASSPKEGSTGELFF. This chain joins TRBV7-7 and TRBJ2-2, with D tentatively TRBD2 (6 bases). The germline V and J ends were trimmed by 5 bases and 4 bases, with 14 bases remaining between them. The CDR3 totals 15 residues. The germline V gene has CDR1 SSHAT and CDR2 FNYEAQ (reference sequence).